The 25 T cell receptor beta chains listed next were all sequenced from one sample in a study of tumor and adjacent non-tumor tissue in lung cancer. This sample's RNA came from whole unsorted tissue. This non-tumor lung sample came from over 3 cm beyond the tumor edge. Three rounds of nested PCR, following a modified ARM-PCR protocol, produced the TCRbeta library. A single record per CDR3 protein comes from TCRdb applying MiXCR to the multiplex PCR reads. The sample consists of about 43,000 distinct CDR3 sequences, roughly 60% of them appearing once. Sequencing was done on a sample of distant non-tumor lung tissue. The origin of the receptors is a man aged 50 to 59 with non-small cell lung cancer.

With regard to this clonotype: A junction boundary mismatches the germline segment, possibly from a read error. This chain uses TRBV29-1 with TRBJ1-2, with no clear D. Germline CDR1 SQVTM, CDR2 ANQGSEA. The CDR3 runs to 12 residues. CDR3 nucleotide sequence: TGCAACGTTGAAGAGAACGGAGACGGCTACACCTTC. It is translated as CNVEENGDGYTF.

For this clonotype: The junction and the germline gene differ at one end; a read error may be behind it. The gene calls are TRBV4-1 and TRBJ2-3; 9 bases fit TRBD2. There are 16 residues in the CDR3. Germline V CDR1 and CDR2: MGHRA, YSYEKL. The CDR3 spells CASSQESGLAVDTQYF. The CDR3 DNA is TGTGCCAGCAGCCAAGAATCGGGACTAGCAGTCGATACGCAGTATTTT.

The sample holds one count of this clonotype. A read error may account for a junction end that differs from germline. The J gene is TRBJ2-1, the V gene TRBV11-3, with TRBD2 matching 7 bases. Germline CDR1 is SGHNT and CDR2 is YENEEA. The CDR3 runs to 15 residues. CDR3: CASSIGLVGYNEQFF. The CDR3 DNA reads TGTGCCAGCAGCATCGGACTAGTGGGGTACAATGAGCAATTCTTC.

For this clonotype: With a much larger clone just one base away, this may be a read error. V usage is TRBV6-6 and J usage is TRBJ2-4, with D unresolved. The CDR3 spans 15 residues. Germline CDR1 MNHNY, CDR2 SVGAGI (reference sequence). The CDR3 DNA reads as TGTGCCAACAGTTACTCGATGGACGGTCAAAACATTCAGTACTTC. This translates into CANSYSMDGQNIQYF.

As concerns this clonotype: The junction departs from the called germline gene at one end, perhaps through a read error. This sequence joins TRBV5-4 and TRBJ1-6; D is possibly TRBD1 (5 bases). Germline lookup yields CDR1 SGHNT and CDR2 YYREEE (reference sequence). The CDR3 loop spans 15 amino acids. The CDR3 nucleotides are TGTGCCAGCAGTACGCAGGGTCAGAGGGAATCACCCCTTCACTTT. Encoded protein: CASSTQGQRESPLHF.

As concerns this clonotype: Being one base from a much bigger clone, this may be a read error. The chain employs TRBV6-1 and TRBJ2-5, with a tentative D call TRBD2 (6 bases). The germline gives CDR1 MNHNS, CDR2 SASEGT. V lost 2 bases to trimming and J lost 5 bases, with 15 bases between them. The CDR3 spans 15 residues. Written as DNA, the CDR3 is TGTGCCAGCAGTGAAACCCTAGCGCCTCACGAGACCCAGTACTTC. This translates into CASSETLAPHETQYF.

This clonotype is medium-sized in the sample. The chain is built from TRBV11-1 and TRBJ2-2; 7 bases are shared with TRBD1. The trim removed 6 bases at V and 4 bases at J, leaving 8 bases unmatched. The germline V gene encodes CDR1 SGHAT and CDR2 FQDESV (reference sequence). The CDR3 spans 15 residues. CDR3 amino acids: CASSQGDRATGELFF. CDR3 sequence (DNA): TGTGCCAGCAGTCAAGGGGACAGAGCCACCGGGGAGCTGTTTTTT.

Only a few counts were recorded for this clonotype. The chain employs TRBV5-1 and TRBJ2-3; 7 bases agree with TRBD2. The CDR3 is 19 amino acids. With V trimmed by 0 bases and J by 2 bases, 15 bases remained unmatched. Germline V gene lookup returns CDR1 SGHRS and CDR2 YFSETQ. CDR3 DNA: TGCGCCAGCAGCTTGGACGGGCGCGGGAGTTCCTTCTACACAGATACGCAGTATTTT. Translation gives CASSLDGRGSSFYTDTQYF.

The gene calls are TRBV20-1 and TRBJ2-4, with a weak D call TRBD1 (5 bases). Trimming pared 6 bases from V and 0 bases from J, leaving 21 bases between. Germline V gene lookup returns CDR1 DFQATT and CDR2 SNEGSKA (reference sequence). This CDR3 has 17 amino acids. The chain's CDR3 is CSAQTELDWLAKNIQYF. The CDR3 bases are TGCAGTGCACAGACAGAGCTAGACTGGCTAGCCAAAAACATTCAGTACTTC.

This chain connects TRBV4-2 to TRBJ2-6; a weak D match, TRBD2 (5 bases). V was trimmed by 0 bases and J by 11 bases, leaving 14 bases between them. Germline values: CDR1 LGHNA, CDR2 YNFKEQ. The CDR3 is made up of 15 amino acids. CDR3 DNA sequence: TGTGCCAGCAGCCAAGATAACGCCCTGGGAGACGTCCTGACTTTC. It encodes CASSQDNALGDVLTF.

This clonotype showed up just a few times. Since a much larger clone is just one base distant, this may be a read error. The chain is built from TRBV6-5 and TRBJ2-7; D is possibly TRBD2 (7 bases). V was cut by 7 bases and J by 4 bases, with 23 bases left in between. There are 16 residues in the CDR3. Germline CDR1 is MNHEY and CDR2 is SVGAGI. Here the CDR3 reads CASNTAGAGSRYEQYF. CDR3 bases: TGTGCCAGCAACACTGCGGGGGCAGGGAGTAGGTACGAGCAGTACTTC.

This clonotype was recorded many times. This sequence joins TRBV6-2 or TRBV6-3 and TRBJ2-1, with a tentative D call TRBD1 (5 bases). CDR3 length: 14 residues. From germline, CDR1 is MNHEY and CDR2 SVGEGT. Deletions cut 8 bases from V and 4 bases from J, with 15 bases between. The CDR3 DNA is TGTGCCAGCCTCCCAAGGACACAATACAATGAGCAGTTCTTC. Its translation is CASLPRTQYNEQFF.

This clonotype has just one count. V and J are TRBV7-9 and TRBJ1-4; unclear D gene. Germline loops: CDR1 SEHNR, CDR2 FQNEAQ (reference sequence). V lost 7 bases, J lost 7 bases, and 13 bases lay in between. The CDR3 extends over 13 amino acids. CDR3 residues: CASTNWNSEKLFF. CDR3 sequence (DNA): TGTGCCAGCACCAATTGGAACAGTGAAAAACTGTTTTTT.

CDR3 region: CANNLGHRTDTQYF. The CDR3 nucleotides read TGTGCCAATAACTTAGGGCACCGCACAGATACGCAGTATTTT. The chain has TRBV11-2 and TRBJ2-3; D is uncertain. The germline V and J ends were trimmed by 10 bases and 1 base, with 15 bases remaining between them. The CDR3 sequence is 14 residues long. From germline, CDR1 is SGHAT and CDR2 FQNNGV.

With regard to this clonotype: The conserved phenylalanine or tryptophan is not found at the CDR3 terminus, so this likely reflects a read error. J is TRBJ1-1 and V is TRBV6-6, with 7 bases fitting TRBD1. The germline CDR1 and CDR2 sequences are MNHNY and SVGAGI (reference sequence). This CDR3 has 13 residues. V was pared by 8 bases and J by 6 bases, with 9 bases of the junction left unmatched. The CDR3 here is CASLQGSRAEAFL. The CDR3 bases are TGTGCCAGCCTACAGGGGTCGAGGGCTGAAGCTTTCCTT.

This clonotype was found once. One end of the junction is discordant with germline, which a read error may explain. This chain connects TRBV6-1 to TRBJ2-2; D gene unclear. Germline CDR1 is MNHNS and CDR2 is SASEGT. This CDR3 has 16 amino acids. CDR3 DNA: TGTGGCAGCAGTCTTGTAGGAAACGCGAACACCGGGGAGCTGTTTTTT. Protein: CGSSLVGNANTGELFF.

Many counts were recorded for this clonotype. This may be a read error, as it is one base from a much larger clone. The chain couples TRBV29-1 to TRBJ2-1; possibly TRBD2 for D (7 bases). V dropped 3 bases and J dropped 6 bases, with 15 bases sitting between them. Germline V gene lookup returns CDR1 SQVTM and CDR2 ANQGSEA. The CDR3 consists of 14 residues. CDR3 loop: CSVERVGGPNEQFF. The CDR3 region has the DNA TGCAGCGTTGAGCGAGTGGGGGGGCCCAATGAGCAGTTCTTC.

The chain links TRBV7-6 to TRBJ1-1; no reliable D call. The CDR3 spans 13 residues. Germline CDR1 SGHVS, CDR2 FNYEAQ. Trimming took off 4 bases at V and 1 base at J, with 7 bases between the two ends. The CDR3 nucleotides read TGTGCCAGCAGCTCTGGAGAGAACACTGAAGCTTTCTTT. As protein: CASSSGENTEAFF. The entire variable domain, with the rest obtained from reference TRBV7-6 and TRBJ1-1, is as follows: GAGVSQSPRYKVTKRGQDVALRCDPISGHVSLYWYRQALGQGPEFLTYFNYEAQQDKSGLPNDRFSAERPEGSISTLTIQRTEQRDSAMYRCASSSGENTEAFFGQGTRLTVV.

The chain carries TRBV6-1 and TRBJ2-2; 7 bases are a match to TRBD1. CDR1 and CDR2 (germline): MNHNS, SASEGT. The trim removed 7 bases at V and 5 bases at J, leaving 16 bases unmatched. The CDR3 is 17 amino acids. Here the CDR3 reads CASNGTGQTGWTGELFF. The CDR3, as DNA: TGTGCCAGCAATGGGACGGGACAGACGGGGTGGACCGGGGAGCTGTTTTTT.

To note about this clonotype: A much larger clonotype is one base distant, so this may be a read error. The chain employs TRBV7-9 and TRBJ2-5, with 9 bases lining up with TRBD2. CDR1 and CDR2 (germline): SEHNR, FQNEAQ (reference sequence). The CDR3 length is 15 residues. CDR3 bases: TGTGTCAGCAACCTGGGACTAGCAGTACGAGAGACCCAGTACTTC. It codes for CVSNLGLAVRETQYF.

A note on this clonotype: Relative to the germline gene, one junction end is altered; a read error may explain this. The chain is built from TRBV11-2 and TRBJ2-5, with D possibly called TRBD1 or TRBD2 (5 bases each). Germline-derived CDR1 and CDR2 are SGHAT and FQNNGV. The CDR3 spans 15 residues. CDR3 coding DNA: TGTGCCAACAGCTCCACCTGGGGGATAGCAGAGACACAGTACTTC. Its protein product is CANSSTWGIAETQYF.

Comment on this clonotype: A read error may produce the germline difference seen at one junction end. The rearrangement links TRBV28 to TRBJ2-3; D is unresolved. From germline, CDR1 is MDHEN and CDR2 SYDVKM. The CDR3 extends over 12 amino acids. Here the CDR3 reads CAISSEMDTQCF. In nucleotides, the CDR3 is TGTGCCATCAGTTCCGAGATGGATACGCAGTGTTTT.

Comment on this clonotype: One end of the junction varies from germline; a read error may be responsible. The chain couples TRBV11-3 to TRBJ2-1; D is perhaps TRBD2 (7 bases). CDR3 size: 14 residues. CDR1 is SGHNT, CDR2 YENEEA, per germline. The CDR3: CVSSLGRGGGKLFF. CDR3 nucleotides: TGTGTCAGCAGCTTAGGTCGAGGGGGGGGTAAGCTGTTCTTC. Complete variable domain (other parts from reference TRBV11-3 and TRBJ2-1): EAGVVQSPRYKIIEKKQPVAFWCNPISGHNTLYWYLQNLGQGPELLIRYENEEAVDDSQLPKDRFSAERLKGVDSTLKIQPAELGDSAVYLCVSSLGRGGGKLFFGPGTRLTVL.

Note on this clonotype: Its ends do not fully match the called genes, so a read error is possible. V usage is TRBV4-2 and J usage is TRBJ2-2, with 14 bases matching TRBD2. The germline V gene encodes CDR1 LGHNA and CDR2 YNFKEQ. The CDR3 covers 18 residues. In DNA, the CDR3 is TGTGTCAGCAATCAAGAGGGACTAGCGGGGGCGAACACCGGGGAGCTGTTTTTT. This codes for CVSNQEGLAGANTGELFF.

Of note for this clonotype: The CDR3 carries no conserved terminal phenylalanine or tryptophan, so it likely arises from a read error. The CDR3 is CASSGQGTGELFS. In DNA form, the CDR3 reads TGCGCCAGCAGTGGACAGGGCACCGGGGAGCTGTTTTCT. The chain recombines TRBV10-1 with TRBJ2-2; 7 bases align to TRBD1. Germline V gene sequence: CDR1 WNHNN, CDR2 SYGVQD (reference sequence). The trim removed 4 bases at V and 4 bases at J, leaving 0 bases unmatched. The CDR3 length is 13 residues.